The source of this TCR beta chain is a study of beta chain features in type 1 diabetes. TCRB transcripts that were expressed got sequenced, as all of the isolated RNA had been reverse transcribed. Data came from immunoSEQ multiplex PCR; TCRdb stores just in-frame clones and leaves some out. This repertoire shows under 500,000 clones, roughly 30% found once; its top ten account for roughly 0.06%. The study's findings and limits: The study found moderately but significantly shorter TCRB CDR3s in all four CD4+ subsets of Type 1 diabetes patients.

The V end lost 2 bases, the J end lost 2 bases, and 4 bases lay between the germline ends. This CDR3 spans 13 amino acids. CDR1 is SGHTA, CDR2 FQGTGA, per germline. This clone was detected only a few times. Antigen unknown. V usage is TRBV7-3 and J usage is TRBJ2-1; D unclear. Specimen: naive CD4+ T cells from blood. The receptor's source is a man aged 18 to 30 in good health. DNA for the CDR3: TGTGCCAGCAGCTTAGCGGCCTACAATGAGCAGTTCTTC. Protein: CASSLAAYNEQFF.